Sequencing of this T cell receptor (beta chain) was carried out in a study of CD8 T cells in Susac syndrome. Per the germline V gene, CDR1 is SEHNR and CDR2 is FQNEAQ (reference sequence). J gave up 5 bases and V 2 bases, and 3 bases lay outside the gene matches. The CDR3 has 14 amino acids. When the RNA was reverse transcribed, random hexamers were used with an input of about 0.5 to 1 ug. Multiplex PCR with immunoSEQ amplified the TCR beta CDR3 across 54 Vbeta and 13 Jbeta. A single record per CDR3 protein comes from TCRdb applying MiXCR to the immunoSEQ multiplex PCR reads. Of over 95,000 distinct CDR3 sequences detected, 92% appear once; the ten largest clones hold about 0.12%.

The sequence came from a human donor in good health. Sequenced sample: CD8+ T cells from PBMCs. The chain is built from TRBV7-9 and TRBJ1-2; 9 nucleotides agree with TRBD1. In DNA, the CDR3 is TGTGCCAGCAGCTTAACCGGGACAGGGTATGGCTACACCTTC. This translates into CASSLTGTGYGYTF. The complete variable domain, with remaining parts taken from reference TRBV7-9 and TRBJ1-2, reads DTGVSQNPRHKITKRGQNVTFRCDPISEHNRLYWYRQTLGQGPEFLTYFQNEAQLEKSRLLSDRFSAERPKGSFSTLEIQRTEQGDSAMYLCASSLTGTGYGYTFGSGTRLTVV.